This entry describes one TCR beta chain. Its antigen is still unknown. Total RNA amounting to approximately 3,300 ng went into each TCR library. TCRdb reanalyzed the 5' RACE reads, giving one entry per CDR3 protein sequence and no DNA. There are more than 300,000 distinct CDR3 sequences in the sample, with approximately 2.4% held by the top ten. The source of the sample is a study of monozygotic twins with inflammatory bowel disease. Germline-derived CDR1 and CDR2 are MNHEY and SVGEGT. This CDR3 spans 14 amino acids. Findings and caveats of the study: IBD patients carried less diverse TCRbeta repertoires (inverse Simpson) than healthy co-twins.

The rearrangement joins TRBV6-2 or TRBV6-3 to TRBJ2-5; TCRdb's assignment of TRBD1 cannot be checked, as there is no DNA. The clonotype was recovered from a human donor with ulcerative colitis or Crohn's disease, or a healthy co-twin of an affected twin (not recorded which). Sequencing was performed on blood. CDR3 region: CASSLRDTQETQYF.